A single sample gave rise to the 9 T cell receptor beta chains below, sequenced in a study of T cell repertoires in cytomegalovirus infection (dated by TCRdb to about 2019). The sequencer listed for this sample is Illumina HiSeq 1500. The public sequencing data were trimmed at Q25 with fastp and processed into clonotypes with MiXCR by TCRdb, which kept only in-frame beta chains. One record per CDR3 amino acid sequence lists the most common genes and DNA. The sample table contains 290,000 or so distinct CDR3 sequences; only one count was recorded for about 25% of them. 11% to 15% of the sample is taken by the ten largest. The sample taken for sequencing was PBMCs. The origin of the receptors is a human donor in good health (CMV status not recorded). Some clones in this sample may be carry-over from other donors' samples.

The chain recombines TRBV2 with TRBJ2-7; no reliable D call. The CDR3 loop spans 10 amino acids. Between the trimmed V and J ends, which lost 4 bases and 6 bases, there was a span of 4 bases. Per germline, CDR1 SNHLY and CDR2 FYNNEI. CDR3 sequence: CASSAPEQYF. In nucleotides, the CDR3 is TGTGCCAGCAGTGCCCCCGAGCAGTACTTC.

The chain combines TRBV7-2 with TRBJ2-1, with D unclear. The CDR3 runs to 15 residues. V lost 2 bases and J 4 bases, leaving 12 bases between the germline ends. Germline CDR1 is SGHTA and CDR2 is FQGNSA. CDR3 nucleotides: TGTGCCAGCAGCTTAAGTACTAACGGGTACAATGAGCAGTTCTTC. This gives the protein CASSLSTNGYNEQFF.

A note on this clonotype: The missing conserved phenylalanine or tryptophan at the end of this CDR3 makes a read error likely. This chain links TRBV18 with TRBJ2-5, with a weak D call TRBD1 (5 bases). This CDR3 has 13 amino acids. The germline V gene has CDR1 KGHSH and CDR2 LQKENI. V lost 4 bases, J lost 5 bases, and 11 bases lay in between. CDR3 protein: CASSLKGQETQYS. In nucleotides, the CDR3 is TGTGCCAGCTCACTAAAGGGGCAGGAGACCCAGTACTCC.

Regarding this clonotype: A read error may produce the germline difference seen at one junction end. The rearrangement uses TRBV7-2 and TRBJ2-1; D could derive from TRBD1 or TRBD2 (6 bases each). The CDR3 length is 15 residues. Germline CDR1 is SGHTA and CDR2 is FQGNSA. CDR3: CASSRRGDGYTEQFF. The CDR3 region has the DNA TGTGCCAGCAGCCGAAGGGGGGACGGTTACACTGAGCAGTTCTTC.

This chain uses TRBV30 with TRBJ1-4; 8 bases line up with TRBD1. J gave up 8 bases and V 8 bases, and 10 bases lay outside the gene matches. Per germline, CDR1 GTSNPN and CDR2 SVGIG (reference sequence). This CDR3 contains 13 residues. CDR3 amino acids: CARQGLSREKLFF. In DNA, the CDR3 is TGTGCCAGACAGGGGTTATCCAGGGAAAAACTGTTTTTT.

This clonotype has more than one count but fewer than ten. The CDR3 protein is CSVGDRAGNQPQHF. In nucleotides, the CDR3 is TGCAGCGTTGGGGACAGGGCCGGCAATCAGCCCCAGCATTTT. The rearrangement uses TRBV29-1 and TRBJ1-5, with TRBD1 matching over 9 bases. Germline CDR1 reads SQVTM; CDR2 reads ANQGSEA. The CDR3 has 14 residues. The trim removed 4 bases at V and 2 bases at J, leaving 3 bases unmatched. Supplemented by reference TRBV29-1 and TRBJ1-5, the full variable domain reads SAVISQKPSRDICQRGTSLTIQCQVDSQVTMMFWYRQQPGQSLTLIATANQGSEATYESGFVIDKFPISRPNLTFSTLTVSNMSPEDSSIYLCSVGDRAGNQPQHFGDGTRLSIL.

This clonotype has ten or more counts. This chain uses TRBV5-6 with TRBJ2-1, with TRBD1 matching over 9 bases. CDR1 is SGHDT, CDR2 YYEEEE, per germline. The trim removed 4 bases at V and 7 bases at J, leaving 9 bases unmatched. The CDR3 length is 15 residues. The CDR3 nucleotides read TGTGCCAGCAGCCCGCCCCGACAGGGGGGTAATGAGCAGTTCTTC. This encodes CASSPPRQGGNEQFF. Complete variable domain (other parts from reference TRBV5-6 and TRBJ2-1): DAGVTQSPTHLIKTRGQQVTLRCSPKSGHDTVSWYQQALGQGPQFIFQYYEEEERQRGNFPDRFSGHQFPNYSSELNVNALLLGDSALYLCASSPPRQGGNEQFFGPGTRLTVL.

This clonotype has a count of ten or more. An end of the junction does not agree with germline; a read error may underlie this. The rearrangement links TRBV7-2 to TRBJ2-1, with 8 bases identical to TRBD1. The CDR3 spans 14 residues. Germline CDR1 and CDR2: SGHTA and FQGNSA. The CDR3 here is CASSLAFETGVFDF. The CDR3 nucleotides read TGTGCCAGCAGCTTAGCGTTCGAGACAGGGGTCTTTGACTTC.

This clonotype occurred a few times. The chain has TRBV11-2 and TRBJ2-7; possibly TRBD1 for D (6 bases). Trimming removed 5 bases from V and 6 bases from J, with 11 bases in between. Germline V gene sequence: CDR1 SGHAT, CDR2 FQNNGV. There are 12 residues in the CDR3. CDR3 in DNA: TGTGCCAGCAGCCAGGGGACATCCGAGCAGTACGTC. This gives the protein CASSQGTSEQYV.